This entry is about one T cell receptor (beta chain). Its antigen remains unknown. Treatment here: roughly 10-day PBMC culture with coronavirus spike peptide pools or control peptides (ViraFEST assay). The CDR3 is 14 amino acids. Germline CDR1 is MNHNS and CDR2 is SASEGT. V lost 6 bases, J lost 5 bases, and 14 bases lay in between. The data derive from a study of vaccination and CD4 T cells after COVID-19. The Oncomine TCR Beta short-read assay generated sequence data from the DNA of cultured CD4+ T cells. Each CDR3 protein gets one entry after TCRdb re-called the PCR reads with MiXCR. The sample lists under 7,500 distinct CDR3 sequences, 73% seen once, with over 15% in the top ten.

The sequenced material came from CD4+ T cells from blood, cultured in vitro. The chain couples TRBV6-1 to TRBJ1-5; D gene ambiguous. This receptor was obtained from a human donor who had recovered from COVID-19. The CDR3 protein is CASRPGIAHQPQHF. The DNA for the CDR3 is TGTGCCAGCAGACCCGGGATAGCCCATCAGCCCCAGCATTTT.